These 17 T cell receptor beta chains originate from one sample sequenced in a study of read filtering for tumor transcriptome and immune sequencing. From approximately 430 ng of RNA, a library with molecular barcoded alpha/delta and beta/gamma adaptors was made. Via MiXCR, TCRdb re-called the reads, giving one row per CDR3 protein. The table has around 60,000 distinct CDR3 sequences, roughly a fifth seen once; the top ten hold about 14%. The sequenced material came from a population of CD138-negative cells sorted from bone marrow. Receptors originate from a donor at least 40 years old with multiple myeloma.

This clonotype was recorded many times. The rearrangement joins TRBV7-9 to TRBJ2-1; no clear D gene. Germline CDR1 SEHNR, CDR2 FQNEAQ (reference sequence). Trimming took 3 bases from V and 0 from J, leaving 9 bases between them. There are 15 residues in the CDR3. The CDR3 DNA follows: TGTGCCAGCAGCTTCGGCCTAGGCTCCTACAATGAGCAGTTCTTC. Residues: CASSFGLGSYNEQFF.

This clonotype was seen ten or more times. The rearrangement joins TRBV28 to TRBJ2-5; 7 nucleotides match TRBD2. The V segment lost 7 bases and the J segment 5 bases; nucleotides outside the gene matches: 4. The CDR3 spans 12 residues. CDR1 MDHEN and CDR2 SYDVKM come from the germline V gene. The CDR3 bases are TGTGCCAGCAAGTCGGGGGGTGAGACCCAGTACTTC. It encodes CASKSGGETQYF.

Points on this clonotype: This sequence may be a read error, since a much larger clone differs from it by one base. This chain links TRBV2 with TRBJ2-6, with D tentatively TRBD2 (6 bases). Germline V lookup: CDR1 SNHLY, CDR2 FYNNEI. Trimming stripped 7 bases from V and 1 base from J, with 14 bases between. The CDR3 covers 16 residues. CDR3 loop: CASTGRGFSGANVLTF. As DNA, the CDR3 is TGTGCCAGCACGGGACGGGGGTTTTCTGGGGCCAACGTCCTGACTTTC.

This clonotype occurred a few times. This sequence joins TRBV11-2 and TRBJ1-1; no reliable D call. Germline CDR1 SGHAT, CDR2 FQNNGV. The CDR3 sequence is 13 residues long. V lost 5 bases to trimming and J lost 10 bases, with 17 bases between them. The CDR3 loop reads CASSLWTQERAFF. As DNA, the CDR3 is TGTGCCAGCAGCCTATGGACCCAAGAACGAGCTTTCTTT.

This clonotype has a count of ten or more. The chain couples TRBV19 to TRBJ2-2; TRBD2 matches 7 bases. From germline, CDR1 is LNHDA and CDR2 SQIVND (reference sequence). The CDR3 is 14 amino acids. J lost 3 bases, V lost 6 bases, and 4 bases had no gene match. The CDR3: CASRSTSYTGELFF. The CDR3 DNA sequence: TGTGCCAGTAGATCGACTAGCTACACCGGGGAGCTGTTTTTT. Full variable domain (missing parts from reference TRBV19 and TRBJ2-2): DGGITQSPKYLFRKEGQNVTLSCEQNLNHDAMYWYRQDPGQGLRLIYYSQIVNDFQKGDIAEGYSVSREKKESFPLTVTSAQKNPTAFYLCASRSTSYTGELFFGEGSRLTVL.

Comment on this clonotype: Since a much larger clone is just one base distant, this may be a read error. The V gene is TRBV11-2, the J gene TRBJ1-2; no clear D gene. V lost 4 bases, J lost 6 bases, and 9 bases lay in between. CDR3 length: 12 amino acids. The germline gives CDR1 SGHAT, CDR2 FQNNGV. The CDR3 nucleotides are TGTGCCAGCAGCTCTCAGTATGATGGCTACACCTTC. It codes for CASSSQYDGYTF.

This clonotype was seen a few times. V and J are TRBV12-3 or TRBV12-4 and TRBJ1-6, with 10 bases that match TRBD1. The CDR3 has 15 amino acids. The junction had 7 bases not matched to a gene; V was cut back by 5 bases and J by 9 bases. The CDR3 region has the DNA TGTGCCAGCAGTACCTCCGGGACAGGGGCTTCACCCCTCCACTTT. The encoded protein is CASSTSGTGASPLHF.

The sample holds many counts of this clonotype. The CDR3 DNA follows: TGCGCCAGCAGCACAACAGGGGCCCTCTCTGGGGCCAACGTCCTGACTTTC. Translating gives CASSTTGALSGANVLTF. V and J are TRBV5-1 and TRBJ2-6; TRBD1 matches at 7 bases. This CDR3 contains 17 residues. Unmatched junction bases numbered 7, after V lost 4 bases and J lost 0 bases. CDR1 and CDR2 from the germline V gene are SGHRS and YFSETQ.

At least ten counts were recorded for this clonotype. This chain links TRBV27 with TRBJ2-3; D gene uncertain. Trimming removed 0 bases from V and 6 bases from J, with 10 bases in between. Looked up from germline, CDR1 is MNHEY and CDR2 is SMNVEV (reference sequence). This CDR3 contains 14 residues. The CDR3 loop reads CASSLSAGTDTQYF. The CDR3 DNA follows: TGTGCCAGCAGTTTATCGGCAGGTACCGATACGCAGTATTTT.

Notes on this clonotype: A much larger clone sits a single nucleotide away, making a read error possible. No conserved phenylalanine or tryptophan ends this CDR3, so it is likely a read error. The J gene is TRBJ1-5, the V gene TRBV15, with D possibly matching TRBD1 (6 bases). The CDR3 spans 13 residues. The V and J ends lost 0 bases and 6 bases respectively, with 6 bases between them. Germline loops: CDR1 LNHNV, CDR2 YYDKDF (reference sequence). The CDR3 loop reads CATSRDRGQPQHL. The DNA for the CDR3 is TGTGCCACCAGCAGAGACAGGGGTCAGCCCCAGCATCTT.

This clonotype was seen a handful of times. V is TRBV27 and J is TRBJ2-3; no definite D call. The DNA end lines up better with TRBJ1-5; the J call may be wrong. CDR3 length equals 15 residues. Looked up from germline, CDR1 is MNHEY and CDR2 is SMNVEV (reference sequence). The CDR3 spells CASSLFGNPTDTQHF. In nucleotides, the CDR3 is TGTGCCAGCAGTTTATTCGGGAACCCCACAGATACGCAGCATTTT.

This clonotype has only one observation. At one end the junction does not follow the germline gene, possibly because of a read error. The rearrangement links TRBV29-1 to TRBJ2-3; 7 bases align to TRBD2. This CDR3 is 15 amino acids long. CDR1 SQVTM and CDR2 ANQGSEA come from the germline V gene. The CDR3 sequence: CRVEKAGTDTDTQYF. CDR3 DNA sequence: TGCAGAGTTGAAAAAGCGGGGACCGACACAGATACGCAGTATTTT.

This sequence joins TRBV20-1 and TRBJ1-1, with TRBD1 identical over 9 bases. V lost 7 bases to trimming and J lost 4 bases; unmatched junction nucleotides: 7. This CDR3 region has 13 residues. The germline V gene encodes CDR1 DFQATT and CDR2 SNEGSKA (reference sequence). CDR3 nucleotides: TGCAGTGTCTCAACAGGGGGCGTCACTGAAGCTTTCTTT. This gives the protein CSVSTGGVTEAFF.

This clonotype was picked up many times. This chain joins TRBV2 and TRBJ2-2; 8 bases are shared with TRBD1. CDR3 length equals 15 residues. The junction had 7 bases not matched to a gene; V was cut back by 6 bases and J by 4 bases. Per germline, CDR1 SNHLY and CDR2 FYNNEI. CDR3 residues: CASRVTDRATGELFF. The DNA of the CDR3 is TGTGCCAGCAGGGTTACGGACAGGGCCACCGGGGAGCTGTTTTTT. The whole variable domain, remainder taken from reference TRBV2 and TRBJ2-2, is EPEVTQTPSHQVTQMGQEVILRCVPISNHLYFYWYRQILGQKVEFLVSFYNNEISEKSEIFDDQFSVERPDGSNFTLKIRSTKLEDSAMYFCASRVTDRATGELFFGEGSRLTVL.

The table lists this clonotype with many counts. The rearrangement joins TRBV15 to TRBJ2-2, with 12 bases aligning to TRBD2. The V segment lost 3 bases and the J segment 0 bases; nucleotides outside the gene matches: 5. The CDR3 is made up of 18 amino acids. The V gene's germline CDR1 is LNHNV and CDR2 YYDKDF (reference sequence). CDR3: CATSSLSSGRANTGELFF. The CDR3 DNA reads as TGTGCCACCAGCAGTTTGTCTAGCGGGAGGGCGAACACCGGGGAGCTGTTTTTT.

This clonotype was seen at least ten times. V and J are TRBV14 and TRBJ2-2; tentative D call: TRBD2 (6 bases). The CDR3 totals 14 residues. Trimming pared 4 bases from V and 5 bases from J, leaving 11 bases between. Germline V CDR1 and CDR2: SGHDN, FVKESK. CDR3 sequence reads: CASSRSSVTGELFF. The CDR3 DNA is TGTGCCAGCAGCCGGTCTAGCGTTACCGGGGAGCTGTTTTTT.

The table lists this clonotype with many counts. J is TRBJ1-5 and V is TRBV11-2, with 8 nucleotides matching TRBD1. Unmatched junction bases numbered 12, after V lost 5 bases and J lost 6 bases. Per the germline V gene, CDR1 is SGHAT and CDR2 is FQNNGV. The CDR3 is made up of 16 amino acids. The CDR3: CASSTSTGAQGQPQHF. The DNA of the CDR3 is TGTGCCAGCAGCACCTCGACAGGGGCCCAGGGTCAGCCCCAGCATTTT.